This T cell receptor (beta chain) came from a study of blood T cell repertoires in COVID-19. Study background: Sources were T cells, B-cell-depleted T cells, or PBMCs; the material itself was cDNA or gDNA.

TCRdb's copy holds only in-frame clones and misses some; the assay was immunoSEQ multiplex PCR. The sample has approximately 200,000 clones, approximately 86% seen once; the top ten hold roughly 4%. This CDR3 has 13 amino acids. Germline V gives CDR1 LNHDA, CDR2 SQIVND (reference sequence). The germline V and J ends were trimmed by 5 bases and 1 base, with 8 bases remaining between them. Specimen: PBMCs or T cells enriched from blood (not recorded which). This TCR derives from a woman younger than 45 who had been exposed to COVID-19. This chain connects TRBV19 to TRBJ1-1; D may be TRBD1 (6 bases). This CDR3 reads CASSLQGNTEAFF. The CDR3, as DNA: TGTGCCAGTAGTTTACAGGGGAACACTGAAGCTTTCTTT. Variable domain in full (rest from reference TRBV19 and TRBJ1-1): DGGITQSPKYLFRKEGQNVTLSCEQNLNHDAMYWYRQDPGQGLRLIYYSQIVNDFQKGDIAEGYSVSREKKESFPLTVTSAQKNPTAFYLCASSLQGNTEAFFGQGTRLTVV.